Described below is a single T cell receptor beta chain sequence and its context. In the study's own analysis: Scientists estimated how many nucleated cells there were by amplifying reference gene primers. Clones were sequenced by immunoSEQ multiplex PCR, and TCRdb holds only the in-frame ones, with some missing. Clonal size and the V and J genes are those of that table, whereas D and trimming came from the DNA. The sample gives fewer than 250,000 clones, around 83% of which show up once; roughly 2.9% is in the top ten. This entry comes from a study of blood T cell repertoires in COVID-19. Study at large: Donors in the United States, Italy and Spain gave samples during acute or convalescent COVID-19.

Trimming shortened V by 5 bases and J by 1 base, and 6 bases separated the two germline ends. The CDR3 covers 13 residues. Germline loops: CDR1 KGHDR, CDR2 SFDVKD. The rearrangement links TRBV24-1 to TRBJ2-3, with D maybe TRBD1 (6 bases). Material: peripheral blood. This receptor was identified in a middle-aged man with active or convalescent COVID-19. The CDR3 nucleotides read TGTGCCACCAGTGGACAGGGCACAGATACGCAGTATTTT. Translating gives CATSGQGTDTQYF.